The clone carrying this T cell receptor (beta chain) was counted once. These data are taken from a study of T cell changes during pregnancy in multiple sclerosis. The ends were cut back, 11 bases at V and 0 bases at J, with 10 bases in the middle. The germline V gene has CDR1 LNHDA and CDR2 SQIVND (reference sequence). CDR3 length: 13 residues. Clones were read by immunoSEQ multiplex PCR, and TCRdb kept only the in-frame ones, dropping some. This table holds 30,000 to 40,000 clones, about 90% found once. The clonotype was recovered from a female donor with multiple sclerosis, enrolled in a pregnancy study. This sample comprised CD8+ T cells from peripheral blood mononuclear cells, obtained in the third trimester of pregnancy. The chain couples TRBV19 to TRBJ1-4; D remains ambiguous. The CDR3 region is CASVPSTNEKLFF. CDR3 DNA sequence: TGTGCCTCGGTCCCCTCAACTAATGAAAAACTGTTTTTT.